Listed below are T cell receptor beta chains from one sample, sequenced in a study of response to subunit inactivated influenza vaccine. In TCRdb, the RT-PCR reads were re-called with MiXCR into one record per CDR3 protein. The top ten clones hold around a tenth of a sample with roughly 650,000 distinct CDR3 sequences, 15% to 17% of them seen once. The input for sequencing was PBMCs from blood, taken approximately 13 days after vaccination. The receptors stem from a man aged 45-60 years who received an inactivated influenza vaccine. Each CDR3 is given without its conserved first and last residue. Where a row states a size, it is once, few, many or the class of an expanded clone; other rows omit it.

TRBJ2-5 | TRBV10-1 | - | ASSSSGAVETQY
TRBJ2-1 | TRBV20-1 | few | SVQDYNEQF
TRBJ2-7 | TRBV10-3 | - | AISEWAGTRHEQY
TRBJ2-1 | TRBV20-1 | many | SADRGGNEQF
TRBJ2-7 | TRBV7-2 | few | ASTTVSGGPYEQY
TRBJ2-1 | TRBV19 | - | ASSMFGGDYNEQF
TRBJ2-7 | TRBV20-1 | - | SATRTSGRSYEQY
TRBJ2-1 | TRBV11-1 | - | ASSLAVRLNEQF
TRBJ2-7 | TRBV13 | - | ASSLRAGTYYEQY
TRBJ2-7 | TRBV12-3/TRBV12-4 | - | ASSLGPPYEQY
TRBJ2-1 | TRBV5-6 | many | ASSGTGFSYNEQF
TRBJ2-2 | TRBV28 | - | ASCRGTTYTGELF
TRBJ2-5 | TRBV20-1 | few | SAQRGYRGETQY
TRBJ2-1 | TRBV6-2/TRBV6-3 | few | ASSPRGQYNEQF
TRBJ2-7 | TRBV6-2/TRBV6-3 | - | ASTQTYGSYEQY
TRBJ2-7 | TRBV6-1 | - | ASTGRLSYEQY
TRBJ2-1 | TRBV7-9 | few | ASSLVIGTSSYNEQF
TRBJ1-5 | TRBV4-2 | many | ASSISQGDQPQH
TRBJ2-1 | TRBV28 | many | ASSPSGTAYNEQF
TRBJ2-3 | TRBV28 | - | ASREGLRTDTQY
TRBJ2-3 | TRBV2 | few | ASRRQASGDTQY
TRBJ1-6 | TRBV7-2 | many | ASSLDNGQGRSPLH
TRBJ2-3 | TRBV5-1 | few | ASSLGDVGTDTQY
TRBJ2-5 | TRBV12-3/TRBV12-4 | few | ASTPGAGGKYQETQY
TRBJ2-2 | TRBV4-1 | - | ASSRRTGTSGRPRVTGELF